These T cell receptor beta chains were read from a single sample in a study of OX40 agonist ivuxolimab in advanced cancers. Libraries were prepared by immunoSEQ multiplex PCR; TCRdb keeps only in-frame clonotypes and omits some of them. Among approximately 70,000 clones listed, over 85% were seen once. This specimen consisted of CD4+ or CD8+ T cells sorted from blood, obtained in a trial of the OX40 agonist ivuxolimab. Receptors originate from an adult with an advanced solid tumor such as melanoma, head and neck, liver or kidney cancer. CDR3s leave out the opening cysteine and the closing phenylalanine or tryptophan. The order of the fields is V gene, CDR3 protein.

>TRBV6-1
ASSDIRDAGREQY
>TRBV27
ASSISTSMTQY
>TRBV18
ASSPQGSSGEQF
>TRBV19
ASRPTGANTEAF
>TRBV5-8
ASRSGTPYGYT
>TRBV19
ASSTRGAGVPYEQY
>TRBV11-2
ASSGSGIRNEQF
>TRBV9
ASSVGAEEIKSTDTQY
>TRBV5-8
ASSLYETANEQF
>TRBV4-3
ASSQDPGSRNTEAF
>TRBV28
ASSFGDPGANVLT
>TRBV27
ASKPGMVRSEAF
>TRBV4-1
ASSRQRQESEKLF
>TRBV5-1
ASSSEPRQETQY
>TRBV5-6
ASSFRGLRNTEAF
>TRBV15
ATSGGQGFQEKLF
>TRBV21-1
ASSKGRGLDEQY
>TRBV4-2
ASSQETSREQY
>TRBV10-1
ASSPQQGAHEQY
>TRBV29-1
SVAEREFKQF
>TRBV27
ASSLGSPMELF
>TRBV5-1
ASAPGTSGDTQY
>TRBV4-3
ASSHADRNTEAF
>TRBV7-2
ASSLGGGQVAEQY
>TRBV5-5
ASSFTRQYEQY
>TRBV18
ASSLGLAGGPSYEQY
>TRBV6-5
ATKRNEQF
>TRBV6-5
ASSYLRSGGGTEAF
>TRBV29-1
SVEDGIDSPLH
>TRBV7-2
ASSIGWGGTEAF
>TRBV6-5
ASRRQGNEKLF
>TRBV29-1
RAESTDTQY
>TRBV7-2
ASRRGQAFGEAF
>TRBV4-2
ASSRRDRGPETQY
>TRBV28
ASTYQNTEAF
>TRBV5-1
ASSPGQRETQY
>TRBV4-3
ASSQDVGTNTGELF
>TRBV29-1
SVEGSTDTQY
>TRBV5-1
ASSFLAGSNNEQF
>TRBV19
ASKQGREINEQF
>TRBV7-2
ASSSYGGNEQF
>TRBV28
ASRSASGGAYEQY
>TRBV2
ASSFTGIGGETQY
>TRBV7-2
ASSKQGVNTEAF
>TRBV2
ASSRRVPYNEQF
>TRBV18
ASSPRASGQVTDTQY
>TRBV5-1
ASSSYLQAAETQY